This passage covers 14 T cell receptor beta chains from one sample sequenced in a study of beta chain features in type 1 diabetes. Isolated RNA was reverse transcribed in full, so expressed TCRB transcripts were sequenced. TCRdb keeps only in-frame clones here, not all; method: immunoSEQ multiplex PCR. The sample carries about 350,000 clones, 15% to 20% recorded once. The source material was naive CD4+ T cells from blood. These TCRs come from a woman aged 18-29 years in good health.

This clone was found a few times. The gene calls are TRBV5-1 and TRBJ2-2; 10 bases align to TRBD1. The germline V gene encodes CDR1 SGHRS and CDR2 YFSETQ. V trimming: 5 bases; J trimming: 5 bases; junction bases outside the gene matches: 3. The CDR3 has 14 amino acids. CDR3 residues: CASSRTGGTGELFF. CDR3 DNA sequence: TGCGCCAGCAGTCGGACAGGGGGAACCGGGGAGCTGTTTTTT.

This clone was observed a handful of times. This CDR3 is CASTAGRSTDTQYF. The CDR3 coding sequence is TGTGCCAGTACCGCCGGGAGGAGCACAGATACGCAGTATTTT. The gene calls are TRBV19 and TRBJ2-3; 7 positions match TRBD2. The J segment lost 0 bases and the V segment lost 7 bases, leaving 4 bases of the junction unmatched. This CDR3 has 14 amino acids. The V gene's germline CDR1 is LNHDA and CDR2 SQIVND (reference sequence).

The CDR3 reads CSVEALGLTDTQYF. The DNA of the CDR3 is TGCAGCGTTGAAGCATTGGGGCTGACAGATACGCAGTATTTT. The chain links TRBV29-1 to TRBJ2-3, with D possibly being TRBD1 (5 bases). V lost 1 base, J lost 3 bases, and 11 bases lay in between. Germline CDR1 SQVTM, CDR2 ANQGSEA. CDR3 length: 14 residues.

V and J are TRBV7-9 and TRBJ2-1; 8 nucleotides agree with TRBD2. Unmatched junction bases numbered 12, after V lost 5 bases and J lost 9 bases. Germline lookup yields CDR1 SEHNR and CDR2 FQNEAQ (reference sequence). The length of the CDR3 is 15 residues. The CDR3 sequence: CASSAARLARTEQFF. The DNA of the CDR3 is TGTGCCAGCAGCGCGGCTAGACTAGCGAGGACTGAGCAGTTCTTC. The entire variable domain, with the rest obtained from reference TRBV7-9 and TRBJ2-1, is as follows: DTGVSQNPRHKITKRGQNVTFRCDPISEHNRLYWYRQTLGQGPEFLTYFQNEAQLEKSRLLSDRFSAERPKGSFSTLEIQRTEQGDSAMYLCASSAARLARTEQFFGPGTRLTVL.

The rearrangement joins TRBV28 to TRBJ1-4; D is ambiguous. The CDR3 is made up of 14 amino acids. Trimming took off 6 bases at V and 4 bases at J, with 12 bases between the two ends. Per germline, CDR1 MDHEN and CDR2 SYDVKM. The CDR3 spells CASSPRLNNEKLFF. The CDR3 coding sequence is TGTGCCAGCAGCCCTCGGTTGAATAATGAAAAACTGTTTTTT. The whole variable domain, remainder taken from reference TRBV28 and TRBJ1-4, is DVKVTQSSRYLVKRTGEKVFLECVQDMDHENMFWYRQDPGLGLRLIYFSYDVKMKEKGDIPEGYSVSREKKERFSLILESASTNQTSMYLCASSPRLNNEKLFFGSGTQLSVL.

The V gene is TRBV29-1, the J gene TRBJ1-1; D perhaps matches TRBD1 (5 bases). V lost 1 base, J lost 5 bases, and 11 bases lay in between. CDR3 length: 13 residues. The germline CDR1 and CDR2 sequences are SQVTM and ANQGSEA. In DNA, the CDR3 is TGCAGCGTTGAAGCGCAGGGTGGGACTGAAGCTTTCTTT. Translation: CSVEAQGGTEAFF. Full variable domain (rest looked up from reference TRBV29-1 and TRBJ1-1): SAVISQKPSRDICQRGTSLTIQCQVDSQVTMMFWYRQQPGQSLTLIATANQGSEATYESGFVIDKFPISRPNLTFSTLTVSNMSPEDSSIYLCSVEAQGGTEAFFGQGTRLTVV.

The J gene is TRBJ2-1, the V gene TRBV5-1; 7 bases agree with TRBD2. The CDR3 loop spans 16 amino acids. V shed 4 bases, J shed 9 bases, and the junction held 16 bases outside the gene matches. Germline values: CDR1 SGHRS, CDR2 YFSETQ. CDR3 in amino acids: CASSALWRAGAIEQFF. The CDR3 DNA reads TGCGCCAGCAGCGCCCTATGGAGGGCGGGAGCCATTGAGCAGTTCTTC. Based on the CDR3 plus reference TRBV5-1 and TRBJ2-1, the full variable domain is KAGVTQTPRYLIKTRGQQVTLSCSPISGHRSVSWYQQTPGQGLQFLFEYFSETQRNKGNFPGRFSGRQFSNSRSEMNVSTLELGDSALYLCASSALWRAGAIEQFFGPGTRLTVL.

This clone was counted between two and nine times. The chain links TRBV27 to TRBJ1-2; 8 nucleotides align to TRBD1. V shed 5 bases, J shed 2 bases, and the junction held 10 bases outside the gene matches. The CDR3 length is 16 residues. CDR1 MNHEY and CDR2 SMNVEV come from the germline V gene (reference sequence). The CDR3 region is CASSPRTGLYNYGYTF. The CDR3 DNA is TGTGCCAGCAGTCCCAGGACAGGGCTTTACAACTATGGCTACACCTTC.

This clone appeared a few times. The chain has TRBV5-1 and TRBJ1-6; no firm D call. Looked up from germline, CDR1 is SGHRS and CDR2 is YFSETQ. This CDR3 has 15 residues. V lost 0 bases and J lost 6, with 10 bases in between. Here the CDR3 reads CASSLGREGNSPLHF. CDR3 bases: TGCGCCAGCAGCTTGGGCCGTGAGGGTAATTCACCCCTCCACTTT.

This clone was detected only once. The same CDR3 is also encoded by other DNA sequences in this sample. The gene calls are TRBV2 and TRBJ1-5; TRBD1 is a possible D gene (6 bases). CDR3 length: 13 residues. Per the germline V gene, CDR1 is SNHLY and CDR2 is FYNNEI. V lost 4 bases to trimming and J lost 4 bases, with 8 bases between them. This CDR3 is CASSARGNQPQHF. The CDR3 coding sequence is TGTGCCAGCAGTGCCAGGGGAAATCAGCCCCAGCATTTT.

This clone was detected a few times. The chain has TRBV20-1 and TRBJ2-7; possibly TRBD2 for D (6 bases). The CDR3 contains 11 residues. CDR1 and CDR2 (germline): DFQATT, SNEGSKA (reference sequence). V lost 6 bases to trimming and J lost 4 bases, with 10 bases between them. The CDR3 sequence: CSAGGRYEQYF. In nucleotides, the CDR3 is TGCAGTGCGGGGGGACGGTACGAGCAGTACTTC.

This clone was counted between two and nine times. The chain carries TRBV7-9 and TRBJ2-7, with a possible D match to TRBD2 (7 bases). Trimming stripped 5 bases from V and 0 bases from J, with 17 bases between. The CDR3 consists of 16 residues. Germline assignment: CDR1 SEHNR and CDR2 FQNEAQ (reference sequence). CDR3 coding DNA: TGTGCCAGCAGCCGGACTAGGGGGGTGAGCTCCTACGAGCAGTACTTC. This gives the protein CASSRTRGVSSYEQYF.

In this sample, this clone turned up a few times. The V call is TRBV6-1, the J call TRBJ2-3, with D possibly TRBD2 on 8 matching bases. The length of the CDR3 is 14 residues. CDR1 and CDR2 from the germline V gene are MNHNS and SASEGT. The V and J ends lost 8 bases and 4 bases respectively, with 16 bases between them. The CDR3 nucleotides read TGTGCCAGCGGCGGCGGGGGGACAGCAGATACGCAGTATTTT. Amino acid sequence: CASGGGGTADTQYF.

The V gene is TRBV7-2, the J gene TRBJ2-1, with 9 bases matching TRBD2. The CDR3 runs to 16 residues. The junction had 8 bases not matched to a gene; V was cut back by 2 bases and J by 6 bases. Germline V lookup: CDR1 SGHTA, CDR2 FQGNSA. CDR3 sequence reads: CASSLFGTSLGNEQFF. The DNA for the CDR3 is TGTGCCAGCAGCTTATTCGGGACTAGCCTTGGCAATGAGCAGTTCTTC.